The 10 T cell receptor beta chains reported below all come from one sample, sequenced in a study of cytomegalovirus exposure and HLA in healthy donors. 60 Vbeta and 13 Jbeta primers were used in PCR. Generated by immunoSEQ multiplex PCR, the TCRdb table keeps only in-frame clones and is missing some. The repertoire has about 130,000 clones, 70% to 85% of them found once; the top ten carry around 3%. The source material was PBMCs. The receptors come from a boy aged 2-15 years in good health and CMV-seronegative.

This chain links TRBV30 with TRBJ2-1; perhaps TRBD1 as D (7 bases). Germline values: CDR1 GTSNPN, CDR2 SVGIG (reference sequence). The CDR3 loop spans 14 amino acids. V was clipped by 7 bases and J by 7 bases, with 20 bases between them. Here the CDR3 reads CALDGGGVANEQFF. The CDR3 DNA reads as TGTGCCTTGGACGGAGGGGGCGTCGCTAATGAGCAGTTCTTC.

V gene TRBV10-3 combines with J gene TRBJ2-6; the match to TRBD1 covers 8 bases. Germline CDR1 is ENHRY and CDR2 is SYGVKD. CDR3 length: 15 amino acids. Germline trimming cut 6 bases from V and 2 bases from J; bases unmatched to any gene: 3. The CDR3 DNA follows: TGTGCCATCAGCTCACAGGGGGCTGGGGCCAACGTCCTGACTTTC. The encoded protein is CAISSQGAGANVLTF.

The chain uses TRBV6-4 and TRBJ2-1; no firm D call. Germline V gene data show CDR1 as MRHNA and CDR2 as SNTAGT. This CDR3 has 13 amino acids. V lost 6 bases to trimming and J lost 3 bases, with 9 bases between them. The CDR3 reads CASSPTGYNEQFF. The DNA for the CDR3 is TGTGCCAGCAGCCCGACGGGCTACAATGAGCAGTTCTTC.

V gene TRBV4-1 combines with J gene TRBJ1-1; 8 nucleotides align to TRBD1. The CDR3 contains 14 residues. The trim removed 4 bases at V and 1 base at J, leaving 2 bases unmatched. Germline assignment: CDR1 MGHRA and CDR2 YSYEKL. The CDR3 coding sequence is TGCGCCAGCAGCCCCGGACAGGGGAACACTGAAGCTTTCTTT. It specifies CASSPGQGNTEAFF.

The rearrangement links TRBV7-9 to TRBJ2-7; no clear D gene. This CDR3 comprises 13 residues. V lost 3 bases and J lost 0, with 6 bases in between. Germline CDR1 SEHNR, CDR2 FQNEAQ (reference sequence). The CDR3 is CASSFPGSYEQYF. In nucleotides, the CDR3 is TGTGCCAGCAGCTTCCCGGGCTCCTACGAGCAGTACTTC.

The chain uses TRBV2 and TRBJ1-3; 7 bases align to TRBD1. This CDR3 is built from 17 residues. The junction had 11 bases not matched to a gene; V was cut back by 4 bases and J by 2 bases. The germline gives CDR1 SNHLY, CDR2 FYNNEI. CDR3 amino acids: CASSAEQGLVAGNTIYF. The CDR3 DNA reads TGTGCCAGCAGTGCGGAACAGGGGCTTGTTGCTGGAAACACCATATATTTT.

This chain uses TRBV4-3 with TRBJ1-1; maybe TRBD1 (6 bases). Between the trimmed V and J ends, which lost 1 base and 1 base, there was a span of 7 bases. The CDR3 runs 14 residues. The germline gives CDR1 LGHNA, CDR2 YSLEER. The CDR3 is CASSQGTANTEAFF. The CDR3 DNA follows: TGCGCCAGCAGCCAAGGGACAGCGAACACTGAAGCTTTCTTT.

The V gene is TRBV7-2, the J gene TRBJ1-4, with D maybe TRBD1 (5 bases). Germline assignment: CDR1 SGHTA and CDR2 FQGNSA. This CDR3 spans 15 amino acids. Trimming left V 1 base short and J 8 bases short, with 14 bases between. This CDR3 is CASSLDSTRGEKLFF. The CDR3 bases are TGTGCCAGCAGCTTAGATTCGACCCGGGGGGAAAAACTGTTTTTT.

This clone occurred a few times. The rearrangement links TRBV27 to TRBJ2-1, with 7 bases matching TRBD2. CDR1 and CDR2 (germline): MNHEY, SMNVEV (reference sequence). The V and J ends lost 6 bases and 4 bases, in that order; junction bases with no gene match: 9. This CDR3 region has 15 residues. Here the CDR3 DNA reads TGTGCCAGCAGAGAAAGCGGGACCTCTTACAATGAGCAGTTCTTC. As protein: CASRESGTSYNEQFF.

The V call is TRBV10-3, the J call TRBJ2-1; D is unresolved. Deletions cut 3 bases from V and 5 bases from J, with 11 bases between. The V gene's germline CDR1 is ENHRY and CDR2 SYGVKD. The CDR3 has 14 amino acids. In nucleotides, the CDR3 is TGTGCCATCAGTGAAACCGAGCCCGACAATGAGCAGTTCTTC. Encoded protein: CAISETEPDNEQFF.